This TCR beta chain was identified in a study of tumor-infiltrating lymphocytes in primary liver carcinoma. As for this clonotype: Antigen: not known.

Findings and caveats of the study: Tumor tissue displayed a significantly greater top-250-clone fraction than blood (p = 0.039). Compared with tumor region pairs, tumor-adjacent and tumor-blood pairs overlapped less.

The authors made TCR beta cDNA from approximately 500 ng total RNA with a constant-region primer. Three-round nested multiplex PCR performed with slightly modified ARM-PCR produced the TCR beta libraries. Two initial PCR rounds of about 10 cycles each paired TRBV1-TRBV30 forward primers with a C-beta reverse primer. TCRdb reanalysed the multiplex PCR reads using MiXCR and keeps one entry per CDR3 protein. The data show approximately 99,000 distinct CDR3 sequences, with 55% to 70% seen just once and more than 8% held by the top ten. The tissue used was unsorted bulk material of about 19-34 mg. RNA and DNA were co-extracted from it with the AllPrep DNA/RNA mini kit. No treatment had been given to the patients, who were chronically infected with HBV. This CDR3 is built from 15 residues. The germline CDR1 and CDR2 sequences are SGHAT and FQDESV (reference sequence).

The source of this sequence is a woman aged 55-69 years with primary liver carcinoma and hepatitis B virus infection. Sequencing used liver tumor tissue from sampling region 5. As to subset: tumor region T5, tumor centre. The gene calls are TRBV11-1 and TRBJ2-2, with D perhaps matching TRBD1 (6 bases). CDR3 DNA: TGTGTCAACAGCCCCGGACAGTGGTTCACCGGGGAGCTGTTTTTT. Encoded protein: CVNSPGQWFTGELFF.